This T cell receptor beta chain was documented in a study of cytomegalovirus exposure and HLA in healthy donors. Looking at the study overall: Across around 400 genotyped donors, roughly 85% landed in the Caucasian-associated ancestry cluster.

PCR was performed using 60 Vbeta and 13 Jbeta primers. Assay: immunoSEQ multiplex PCR; the TCRdb copy retains only in-frame clones and omits some. The sample carries about 140,000 clones, roughly 79% recorded once. Study-wide findings and caveats: Rare TCR sequences predominated, though certain public TCRs were found in many donors. The investigators catalogued 150 to 200 TCR beta chains as cytomegalovirus-associated. A few of the chains that were CMV-associated were confirmed in vitro to be specific for CMV antigens.

The length of the CDR3 is 12 residues. Trimming removed 4 bases from V and 9 bases from J; junction bases left unmatched: 2. From germline, CDR1 is SNHLY and CDR2 FYNNEI. A note on this clone: As yet, its antigen is unknown.

The V call is TRBV2, the J call TRBJ2-1; 8 bases match TRBD2. The receptor was isolated from a woman aged 40-49 years in good health and CMV-seronegative. Sequencing was performed on PBMCs. CDR3 DNA: TGTGCCAGCAGTGGGAGCGGGAGTGAGCAGTTCTTC. Protein product: CASSGSGSEQFF.